This record covers a single TCR beta chain. It was with 60 Vbeta and 13 Jbeta primers that the PCR ran. Libraries were prepared by immunoSEQ multiplex PCR; TCRdb keeps only in-frame clonotypes and omits some of them. The table has under 130,000 clones, roughly 70% seen once. The data were taken from a study of cytomegalovirus exposure and HLA in healthy donors. The CDR3 spans 14 residues. Germline lookup yields CDR1 ENHRY and CDR2 SYGVKD. The germline V and J ends were trimmed by 0 bases and 7 bases, with 10 bases remaining between them. Material for sequencing was PBMCs. V and J are TRBV10-3 and TRBJ2-1; the D gene is possibly TRBD2 (6 bases). The source is a man in his forties or fifties in good health and CMV-seronegative. The CDR3 protein is CAISESEGRNEQFF. The CDR3 DNA follows: TGTGCCATCAGTGAGTCGGAGGGTCGGAATGAGCAGTTCTTC.